This T cell receptor beta chain came from a study of T cells after yellow fever vaccination. Notes on the study in general: The booster response re-showed most primary clones: 95% to 96% CD4, 88% CD8.

One entry per CDR3 protein, called by TCRdb with MiXCR from the 5' RACE reads. The sample lists 600,000 to 750,000 distinct CDR3 sequences; approximately 13% were seen once. As concerns this clonotype: Its cognate antigen is unknown.

The specimen was PBMCs, collected on the day of the yellow fever booster vaccination. The TCR originated in a man aged 25 to 40 who received the YFV17D yellow fever vaccine.

The DNA for the CDR3 is TGCGCCAGCAGCCCCTTTTTAGCGGGGGGGACCGGGGAGCTGTTTTTT. As protein: CASSPFLAGGTGELFF. The rearrangement uses TRBV5-1 and TRBJ2-2; 11 nucleotides align to TRBD2. The CDR3 consists of 16 residues. CDR1 is SGHRS, CDR2 YFSETQ, per germline. V gave up 4 bases and J gave up 5 bases; unmatched junction bases: 7.